Each of the 13 T cell receptor beta chains below was sequenced from the same sample in a study of Graves' ophthalmopathy and Graves' hyperthyroidism. As the template, RNA transcripts were used to amplify TCR beta CDR3 regions. HTBI primers were used in a first-round RT-PCR, which preceded a second-round multiplex PCR. In TCRdb, the multiplex PCR reads were re-called with MiXCR into one record per CDR3 protein. The sample contains around 1,200,000 distinct CDR3 sequences, roughly 35% of which appear only once. The sequencing input was peripheral blood or thyroid tissue (not recorded which). The receptor source for this set is an adult man with Graves' hyperthyroidism.

The chain combines TRBV11-1 with TRBJ2-5; either TRBD1 or TRBD2 may supply D (5 bases each). The CDR3 totals 12 residues. Germline CDR1 is SGHAT and CDR2 is FQDESV (reference sequence). V shed 6 bases and J shed 7 bases, with 12 bases lying between them. DNA of the CDR3: TGTGCCAGCAGGGCCGGGGCAGGGACCCAGTACTTC. This codes for CASRAGAGTQYF.

The chain recombines TRBV29-1 with TRBJ2-7; 11 nucleotides align to TRBD1. The CDR3 runs 12 residues. Trimming at V came to 8 bases and at J to 7 bases, leaving 7 bases not matched to a gene. Germline-derived CDR1 and CDR2 are SQVTM and ANQGSEA. The CDR3 region is CSPDRGQDEQYF. CDR3 sequence (DNA): TGCAGCCCGGACAGGGGGCAGGATGAGCAGTACTTC.

The rearrangement uses TRBV29-1 and TRBJ2-7, with D possibly matching TRBD2 (6 bases). The ends were cut back, 4 bases at V and 0 bases at J, with 19 bases in the middle. Germline-derived CDR1 and CDR2 are SQVTM and ANQGSEA. The CDR3 is 16 residues long. CDR3 sequence (DNA): TGCAGCGTTGTAGCAAGCGGGTCCCGTAGCTCCTACGAGCAGTACTTC. Translating gives CSVVASGSRSSYEQYF.

V usage is TRBV27 and J usage is TRBJ2-7; no clear D gene. Deletions cut 5 bases from V and 0 bases from J, with 8 bases between. CDR3 length: 13 amino acids. Germline V lookup: CDR1 MNHEY, CDR2 SMNVEV (reference sequence). CDR3 sequence: CASSRHGSYEQYF. CDR3 DNA sequence: TGTGCCAGCAGTAGACACGGCTCCTACGAGCAGTACTTC.

This clonotype was picked up many times. CDR3 in amino acids: CASSARGGNPLYEQYF. CDR3 coding DNA: TGTGCCAGCAGCGCCCGTGGGGGAAACCCACTCTACGAGCAGTACTTC. The V gene is TRBV5-4, the J gene TRBJ2-7; D tentatively reads TRBD1 or TRBD2 (5 bases each). Germline CDR1 SGHNT, CDR2 YYREEE (reference sequence). This CDR3 spans 16 amino acids. Trimming took off 4 bases at V and 3 bases at J, with 20 bases between the two ends.

This rearrangement joins TRBV2 to TRBJ1-3, with 10 bases that match TRBD1. The CDR3 runs 14 residues. Trimming cost V 8 bases and J 7 bases; bases outside gene matches: 8. Germline V gene sequence: CDR1 SNHLY, CDR2 FYNNEI. This CDR3 is CASGFRDRGNTIYF. In DNA, the CDR3 is TGTGCCAGCGGATTCCGGGACAGGGGCAACACCATATATTTT.

This clonotype was detected ten times or more. The V call is TRBV10-3, the J call TRBJ2-5, with D possibly matching TRBD1 (7 bases). V shed 6 bases and J shed 4 bases, with 12 bases lying between them. Per the germline V gene, CDR1 is ENHRY and CDR2 is SYGVKD. The CDR3 has 13 residues. The CDR3 loop reads CAISAGQIETQYF. CDR3 DNA sequence: TGTGCCATCAGCGCGGGACAGATAGAGACCCAGTACTTC.

V is TRBV7-2 and J is TRBJ2-5; no reliable D call. The CDR3 contains 12 residues. Germline CDR1 and CDR2: SGHTA and FQGNSA. Trimming stripped 5 bases from V and 9 bases from J, with 13 bases between. The CDR3 nucleotides read TGTGCCAGCAGCCGCCAAGCTCAGCCCCAGTACTTC. Translated: CASSRQAQPQYF.

The gene calls are TRBV6-1 and TRBJ2-2; 8 bases map to TRBD2. Per germline, CDR1 MNHNS and CDR2 SASEGT. This CDR3 comprises 16 residues. After removal of 4 bases from V and 4 bases from J, the junction contained 8 bases not matched to a gene. CDR3 in amino acids: CASSARKRETTGELFF. Written as DNA, the CDR3 is TGTGCCAGCAGTGCAAGAAAGCGGGAGACCACCGGGGAGCTGTTTTTT.

The V gene is TRBV19, the J gene TRBJ1-5, with D hard to call. The CDR3 is made up of 14 amino acids. Germline loops: CDR1 LNHDA, CDR2 SQIVND (reference sequence). V was pared by 3 bases and J by 9 bases, with 15 bases between. In DNA, the CDR3 is TGTGCCAGTAGTATCCACAGCTCTTCACCGCCCCAGCATTTT. Residues: CASSIHSSSPPQHF.

This clonotype was seen only a few times. The rearrangement joins TRBV7-6 to TRBJ2-2; the D is unclear. Germline V gene lookup returns CDR1 SGHVS and CDR2 FNYEAQ. There are 14 residues in the CDR3. The germline V and J ends were trimmed by 5 bases and 4 bases, with 11 bases remaining between them. The DNA for the CDR3 is TGTGCCAGCAGCGCCGTTTGGGGCACCGGGGAGCTGTTTTTT. Translated: CASSAVWGTGELFF.

This clonotype has a count of ten or more. The chain recombines TRBV10-3 with TRBJ2-7; 11 bases are a match to TRBD2. V lost 10 bases and J lost 3; bases outside the gene matches: 14. This CDR3 has 16 amino acids. Germline CDR1 reads ENHRY; CDR2 reads SYGVKD. CDR3 DNA sequence: TGTGCCAGCGCCGTATCTAGCGGGGGGTCAAGCTACGAGCAGTACTTC. Translation: CASAVSSGGSSYEQYF.

The J gene is TRBJ2-7, the V gene TRBV18; the D gene is possibly TRBD2 (5 bases). The germline CDR1 and CDR2 sequences are KGHSH and LQKENI. The CDR3 has 15 amino acids. Trimming took off 3 bases at V and 1 base at J, with 13 bases between the two ends. The CDR3 loop reads CASSPYSGISYEQYF. The CDR3, as DNA: TGTGCCAGCTCACCCTACTCGGGGATTTCCTACGAGCAGTACTTC.